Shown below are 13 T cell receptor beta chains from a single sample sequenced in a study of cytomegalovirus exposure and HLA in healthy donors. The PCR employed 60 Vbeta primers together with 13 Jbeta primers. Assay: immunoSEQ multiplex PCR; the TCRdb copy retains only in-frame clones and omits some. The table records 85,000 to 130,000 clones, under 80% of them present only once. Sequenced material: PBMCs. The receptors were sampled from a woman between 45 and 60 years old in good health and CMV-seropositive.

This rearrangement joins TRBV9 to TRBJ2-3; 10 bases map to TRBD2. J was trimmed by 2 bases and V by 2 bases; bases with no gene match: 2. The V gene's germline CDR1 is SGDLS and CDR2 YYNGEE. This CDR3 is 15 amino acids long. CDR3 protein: CASSVSGGVTDTQYF. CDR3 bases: TGTGCCAGCAGCGTGAGCGGGGGGGTCACAGATACGCAGTATTTT.

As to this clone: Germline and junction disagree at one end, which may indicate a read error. The CDR3 DNA follows: TGTGCTAGCAGCCGACGACCGGGGGGCACCGGGGAGCTGTTTTTT. Amino acids: CASSRRPGGTGELFF. The V gene is TRBV7-7, the J gene TRBJ2-2; 7 nucleotides match TRBD2. Looked up from germline, CDR1 is SSHAT and CDR2 is FNYEAQ (reference sequence). This CDR3 is 15 amino acids long.

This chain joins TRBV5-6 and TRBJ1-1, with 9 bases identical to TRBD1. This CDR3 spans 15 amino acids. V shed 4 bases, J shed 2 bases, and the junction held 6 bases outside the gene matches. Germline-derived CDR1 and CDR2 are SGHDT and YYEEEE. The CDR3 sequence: CASSKTGGGNTEAFF. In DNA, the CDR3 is TGTGCCAGCAGCAAAACAGGGGGCGGTAACACTGAAGCTTTCTTT.

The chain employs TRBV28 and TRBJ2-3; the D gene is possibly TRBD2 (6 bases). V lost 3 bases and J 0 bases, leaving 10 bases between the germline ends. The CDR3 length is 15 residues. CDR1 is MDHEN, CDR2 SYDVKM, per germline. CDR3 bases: TGTGCCAGCAGTTTTGGTGGGACTAGCACAGATACGCAGTATTTT. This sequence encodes CASSFGGTSTDTQYF.

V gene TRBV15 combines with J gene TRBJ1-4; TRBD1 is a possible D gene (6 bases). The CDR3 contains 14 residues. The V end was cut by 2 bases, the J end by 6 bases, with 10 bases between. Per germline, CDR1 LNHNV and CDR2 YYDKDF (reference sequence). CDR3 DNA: TGTGCCACCAGCAGATCCAGGGGATATGAAAAACTGTTTTTT. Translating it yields CATSRSRGYEKLFF.

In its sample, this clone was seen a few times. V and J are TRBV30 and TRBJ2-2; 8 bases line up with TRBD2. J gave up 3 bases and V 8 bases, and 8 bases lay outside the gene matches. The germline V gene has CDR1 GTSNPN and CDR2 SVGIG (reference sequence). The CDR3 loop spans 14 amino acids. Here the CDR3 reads CARSGTRYTGELFF. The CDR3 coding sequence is TGTGCCCGATCCGGGACTAGGTACACCGGGGAGCTGTTTTTT.

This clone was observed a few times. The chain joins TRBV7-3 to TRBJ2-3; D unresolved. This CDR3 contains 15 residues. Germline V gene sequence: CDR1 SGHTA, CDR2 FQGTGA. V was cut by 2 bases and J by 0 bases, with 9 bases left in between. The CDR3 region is CASSLSPTSTDTQYF. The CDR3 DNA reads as TGTGCCAGCAGCTTATCCCCTACCAGCACAGATACGCAGTATTTT.

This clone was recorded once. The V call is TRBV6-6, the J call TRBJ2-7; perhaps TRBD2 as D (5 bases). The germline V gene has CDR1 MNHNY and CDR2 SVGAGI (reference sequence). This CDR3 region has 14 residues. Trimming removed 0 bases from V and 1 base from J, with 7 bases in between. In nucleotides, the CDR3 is TGTGCCAGCAGTTACTCGGGAGTTTCCTACGAGCAGTACTTC. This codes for CASSYSGVSYEQYF.

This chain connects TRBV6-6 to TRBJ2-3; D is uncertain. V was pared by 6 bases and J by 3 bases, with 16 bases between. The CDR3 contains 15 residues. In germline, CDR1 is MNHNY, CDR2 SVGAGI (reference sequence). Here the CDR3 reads CASSSHGDLTDTQYF. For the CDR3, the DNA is TGTGCCAGCAGCTCCCATGGCGACTTAACAGATACGCAGTATTTT.

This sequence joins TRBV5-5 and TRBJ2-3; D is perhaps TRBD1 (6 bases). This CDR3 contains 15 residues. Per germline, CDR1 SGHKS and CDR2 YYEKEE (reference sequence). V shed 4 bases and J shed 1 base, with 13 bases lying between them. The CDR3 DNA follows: TGTGCCAGCAGCCTGCGACAGGCGGGCACAGATACGCAGTATTTT. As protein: CASSLRQAGTDTQYF.

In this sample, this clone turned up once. The CDR3 here is CASGSGGLINEQFF. The CDR3 DNA reads as TGTGCCAGCGGGAGCGGGGGGTTGATCAATGAGCAGTTCTTC. The chain uses TRBV28 and TRBJ2-1; 9 bases fit TRBD2. The germline CDR1 and CDR2 sequences are MDHEN and SYDVKM. The trim removed 8 bases at V and 6 bases at J, leaving 8 bases unmatched. The CDR3 has 14 amino acids.

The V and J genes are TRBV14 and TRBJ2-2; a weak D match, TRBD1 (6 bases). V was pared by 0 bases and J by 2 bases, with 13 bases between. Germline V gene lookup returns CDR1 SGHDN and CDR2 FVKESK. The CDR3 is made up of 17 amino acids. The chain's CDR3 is CASSQDLRGSNTGELFF. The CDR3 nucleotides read TGTGCCAGCAGCCAAGATTTAAGGGGGTCCAACACCGGGGAGCTGTTTTTT. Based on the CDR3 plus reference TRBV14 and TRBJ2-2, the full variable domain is EAGVTQFPSHSVIEKGQTVTLRCDPISGHDNLYWYRRVMGKEIKFLLHFVKESKQDESGMPNNRFLAERTGGTYSTLKVQPAELEDSGVYFCASSQDLRGSNTGELFFGEGSRLTVL.

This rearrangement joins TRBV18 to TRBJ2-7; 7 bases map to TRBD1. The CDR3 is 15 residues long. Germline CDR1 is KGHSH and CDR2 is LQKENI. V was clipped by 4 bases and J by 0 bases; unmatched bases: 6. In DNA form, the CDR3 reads TGTGCCAGCTCACGAAAAACAGGGGACTCCTACGAGCAGTACTTC. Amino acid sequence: CASSRKTGDSYEQYF.